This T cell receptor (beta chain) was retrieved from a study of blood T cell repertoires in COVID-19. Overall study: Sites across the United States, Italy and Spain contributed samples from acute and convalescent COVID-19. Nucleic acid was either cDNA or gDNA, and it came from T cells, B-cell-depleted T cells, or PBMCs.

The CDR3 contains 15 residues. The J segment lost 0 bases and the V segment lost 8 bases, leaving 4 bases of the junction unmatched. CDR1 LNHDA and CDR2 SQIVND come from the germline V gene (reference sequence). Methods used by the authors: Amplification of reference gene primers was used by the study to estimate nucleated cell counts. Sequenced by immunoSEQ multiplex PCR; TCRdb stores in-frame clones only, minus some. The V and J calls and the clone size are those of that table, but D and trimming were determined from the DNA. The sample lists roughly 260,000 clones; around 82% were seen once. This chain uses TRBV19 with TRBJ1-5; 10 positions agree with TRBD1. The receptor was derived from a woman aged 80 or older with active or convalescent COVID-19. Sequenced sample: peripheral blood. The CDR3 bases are TGTGCCAGTCAGGACAGGGGGTATAGCAATCAGCCCCAGCATTTT. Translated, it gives CASQDRGYSNQPQHF. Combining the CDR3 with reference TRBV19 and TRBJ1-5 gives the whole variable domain DGGITQSPKYLFRKEGQNVTLSCEQNLNHDAMYWYRQDPGQGLRLIYYSQIVNDFQKGDIAEGYSVSREKKESFPLTVTSAQKNPTAFYLCASQDRGYSNQPQHFGDGTRLSIL.